This T cell receptor (beta chain) was observed in a study of OX40 agonist ivuxolimab in advanced cancers. The study, taken as a whole, reports: Part of the nonresponder group also had normalized T-cell clonal expansion that was low.

Measured with immunoSEQ multiplex PCR; TCRdb has only the in-frame clones, and not every one. Of some 64,000 clones detected, around 93% appear once; the ten largest clones hold 23%. Concerning this clone: Its matching antigen is unknown.

This CDR3 contains 16 residues. Germline values: CDR1 LNHDA, CDR2 SQIVND (reference sequence). V gave up 8 bases and J gave up 3 bases; unmatched junction bases: 12. This clonotype was obtained from an adult with an advanced solid tumor such as melanoma, head and neck, liver or kidney cancer. The source was CD4+ or CD8+ T cells sorted from blood, collected in a trial of the OX40 agonist ivuxolimab. This chain links TRBV19 with TRBJ1-3; 8 bases map to TRBD1. The CDR3 region is CASENPRQGSGNTIYF. CDR3 bases: TGTGCCAGTGAGAATCCTCGACAGGGGAGTGGAAACACCATATATTTT.